The rows below give T cell receptor beta chains drawn from one sample of a study of cytomegalovirus exposure and HLA in healthy donors. Measured with immunoSEQ multiplex PCR; TCRdb has only the in-frame clones, and not every one. Among around 130,000 clones, 80% were seen once, and the ten largest hold over 2.5%. Sequencing was carried out using PBMCs. Source of these receptors: a male donor in good health and CMV-seronegative. Both conserved end residues are part of each CDR3. Fields, in order: D gene, V gene, CDR3 protein. The D gene is left open where the match is weak.

D gene: TRBD1
V gene: TRBV2
CDR3 protein: CASSVGQADQPQHF

D gene: -
V gene: TRBV19
CDR3 protein: CASSIVGSPLHF

D gene: -
V gene: TRBV7-9
CDR3 protein: CASSLGQVNTEAFF

D gene: -
V gene: TRBV20-1
CDR3 protein: CSALGSTEAFF

D gene: -
V gene: TRBV11-2
CDR3 protein: CASSLDGDSEAFF

D gene: TRBD1
V gene: TRBV29-1
CDR3 protein: CSVASGQQNYGYTF

D gene: -
V gene: TRBV6-6
CDR3 protein: CASTLRGYGQETQYF

D gene: -
V gene: TRBV14
CDR3 protein: CASSQDPAGRTGELFF

D gene: -
V gene: TRBV4-2
CDR3 protein: CASSHALNTGELFF

D gene: -
V gene: TRBV5-1
CDR3 protein: CASSLRDINTEAFF

D gene: TRBD2
V gene: TRBV2
CDR3 protein: CASTTSGADNEQFF

D gene: TRBD1
V gene: TRBV5-5
CDR3 protein: CASSLTGGDSNQPQHF